The 31 T cell receptor beta chains presented below share a single source sample, sequenced in a study of shared clonotypes between healthy human individuals. Using immunoSEQ multiplex PCR, the repertoire was profiled, and TCRdb retains in-frame clones only, with some absent. The sample has millions of clones; more than 85% are singletons. Material for sequencing was naive CD4+ T cells from PBMCs. Subset denoted: CD45RA+ positively selected. Receptors originate from a man between 18 and 35 years old in good health. Some clones in this sample may be carry-over from other donors' samples.

The J gene is TRBJ2-7, the V gene TRBV5-5; possible D gene TRBD1, 8 bases. The CDR3 is 16 amino acids. From germline, CDR1 is SGHKS and CDR2 YYEKEE (reference sequence). The V gene lost 4 bases and the J gene lost 1 base, with 18 bases spanning the gap. The CDR3 DNA is TGTGCCAGCAGCGTAGGACAGGGAGGGACTTCCTACGAGCAGTACTTC. Translating it yields CASSVGQGGTSYEQYF.

This clone showed up just once. This sequence joins TRBV15 and TRBJ1-5; D is uncertain. V lost 1 base and J lost 0, with 16 bases in between. Germline V lookup: CDR1 LNHNV, CDR2 YYDKDF (reference sequence). The CDR3 consists of 18 residues. CDR3 DNA: TGTGCCACCAGCAGAGGGTCCCGAGCCCGATATAGCAATCAGCCCCAGCATTTT. It specifies CATSRGSRARYSNQPQHF.

The chain carries TRBV9 and TRBJ2-3; D ambiguous. The germline V gene encodes CDR1 SGDLS and CDR2 YYNGEE. CDR3 length: 13 amino acids. The germline V and J ends were trimmed by 6 bases and 0 bases, with 8 bases remaining between them. For the CDR3, the DNA is TGTGCCAGCACCGGGTCTAGCACAGATACGCAGTATTTT. Translating gives CASTGSSTDTQYF.

The chain carries TRBV5-1 and TRBJ2-5; D gene unclear. The CDR3 consists of 14 residues. In germline, CDR1 is SGHRS, CDR2 YFSETQ. The germline V and J ends were trimmed by 0 bases and 4 bases, with 10 bases remaining between them. CDR3 in amino acids: CASSLEAGLETQYF. The DNA of the CDR3 is TGCGCCAGCAGCTTGGAGGCCGGTTTAGAGACCCAGTACTTC.

The gene calls are TRBV6-5 and TRBJ1-5; TRBD1 agrees at 7 bases. The V segment lost 0 bases and the J segment 7 bases; nucleotides outside the gene matches: 6. The germline V gene encodes CDR1 MNHEY and CDR2 SVGAGI. This CDR3 has 15 residues. The chain's CDR3 is CASSYSGTAGQPQHF. CDR3 sequence (DNA): TGTGCCAGCAGTTACTCCGGGACAGCCGGGCAGCCCCAGCATTTT.

J is TRBJ1-2 and V is TRBV27; D gene unclear. This CDR3 spans 14 amino acids. Germline V CDR1 and CDR2: MNHEY, SMNVEV (reference sequence). V lost 6 bases, J lost 0 bases, and 11 bases lay in between. CDR3 region: CASRGSAANYGYTF. The CDR3, as DNA: TGTGCCAGCAGAGGGTCAGCCGCTAACTATGGCTACACCTTC.

The rearrangement joins TRBV29-1 to TRBJ2-1, with D perhaps TRBD1 (7 bases). V was cut by 7 bases and J by 6 bases, with 16 bases left in between. This CDR3 spans 13 amino acids. Per the germline V gene, CDR1 is SQVTM and CDR2 is ANQGSEA. The DNA for the CDR3 is TGCAGCGCCCTCAGGGGGGTCGGCAATGAGCAGTTCTTC. As protein: CSALRGVGNEQFF.

The chain is built from TRBV30 and TRBJ2-2, with D possibly TRBD1 on 6 matching bases. The CDR3 is 13 amino acids. V was shortened by 7 bases and J by 1 base, with 10 bases between the two germline ends. In germline, CDR1 is GTSNPN, CDR2 SVGIG (reference sequence). CDR3 region: CAYRTENTGELFF. The CDR3 coding sequence is TGTGCCTACCGGACAGAGAACACCGGGGAGCTGTTTTTT.

The V gene is TRBV7-3, the J gene TRBJ1-1; D is unclear. The CDR3 consists of 13 residues. V lost 1 base, J lost 1 base, and 4 bases lay in between. Germline V gene lookup returns CDR1 SGHTA and CDR2 FQGTGA. The CDR3 reads CASSLNGNTEAFF. The CDR3 bases are TGTGCCAGCAGCTTAAACGGGAACACTGAAGCTTTCTTT.

The gene calls are TRBV20-1 and TRBJ1-2; D is unresolved. Germline V lookup: CDR1 DFQATT, CDR2 SNEGSKA (reference sequence). The CDR3 is made up of 11 amino acids. V was clipped by 6 bases and J by 9 bases, with 14 bases between them. CDR3 loop: CSAEYSESYTF. The CDR3 region has the DNA TGCAGTGCCGAGTACTCGGAGAGCTACACCTTC.

This clone was observed a single time. This CDR3 is CASSSSPFLWGGTDTQYF. The CDR3 nucleotides read TGTGCCAGCAGCTCAAGCCCTTTCCTATGGGGGGGCACAGATACGCAGTATTTT. The chain joins TRBV7-9 to TRBJ2-3; possibly TRBD2 for D (6 bases). V lost 4 bases and J 1 base, leaving 21 bases between the germline ends. The CDR3 extends over 18 amino acids. Germline-derived CDR1 and CDR2 are SEHNR and FQNEAQ (reference sequence).

The genes are TRBV2 and TRBJ2-2; 7 positions agree with TRBD1. The CDR3 is made up of 13 amino acids. J gave up 6 bases and V 7 bases, and 5 bases lay outside the gene matches. The germline CDR1 and CDR2 sequences are SNHLY and FYNNEI. CDR3 coding DNA: TGTGCCAGCAATAACAGGGGTGCCGGGGAGCTGTTTTTT. Protein: CASNNRGAGELFF.

This chain connects TRBV11-3 to TRBJ2-2; TRBD2 matches 7 bases. CDR1 SGHNT and CDR2 YENEEA come from the germline V gene. With V trimmed by 5 bases and J by 7 bases, 13 bases remained unmatched. This CDR3 comprises 16 residues. The DNA for the CDR3 is TGTGCCAGCAGCATACCCCGGCGGGAGATGGTCGGGGAGCTGTTTTTT. It is translated as CASSIPRREMVGELFF.

V usage is TRBV9 and J usage is TRBJ2-6; D remains ambiguous. CDR3 length: 17 amino acids. Per germline, CDR1 SGDLS and CDR2 YYNGEE. The V and J ends lost 0 bases and 0 bases respectively, with 10 bases between them. CDR3 bases: TGTGCCAGCAGCGTAGGGTACAGCAGCTCTGGGGCCAACGTCCTGACTTTC. This translates into CASSVGYSSSGANVLTF.

As for this clone: Other nucleotide sequences from this sample produce the same CDR3. The chain links TRBV5-1 to TRBJ2-1; D not certain. V shed 0 bases and J shed 0 bases, with 7 bases lying between them. CDR3 size: 15 residues. Germline V CDR1 and CDR2: SGHRS, YFSETQ. CDR3 DNA: TGCGCCAGCAGCTTGGAGACCTCCTCCTACAATGAGCAGTTCTTC. This translates into CASSLETSSYNEQFF.

The rearrangement links TRBV28 to TRBJ1-1; 8 bases match TRBD1. The J segment lost 2 bases and the V segment lost 4 bases, leaving 15 bases of the junction unmatched. CDR3 size: 18 residues. Germline V gene sequence: CDR1 MDHEN, CDR2 SYDVKM. This CDR3 is CASSSPGLRQGTNTEAFF. CDR3 nucleotides: TGTGCCAGCAGTTCCCCAGGCCTTCGACAGGGGACAAACACTGAAGCTTTCTTT.

The chain couples TRBV7-8 to TRBJ1-4; D is ambiguous. V was shortened by 0 bases and J by 8 bases, with 10 bases between the two germline ends. The CDR3 covers 14 residues. Germline V gives CDR1 SGHVS, CDR2 FQNEAQ. The CDR3 here is CASSLARVGEKLFF. The CDR3 DNA reads TGTGCCAGCAGCTTAGCCCGGGTAGGAGAAAAACTGTTTTTT. The complete variable domain, with remaining parts taken from reference TRBV7-8 and TRBJ1-4, reads GAGVSQSPRYKVAKRGQDVALRCDPISGHVSLFWYQQALGQGPEFLTYFQNEAQLDKSGLPSDRFFAERPEGSVSTLKIQRTQQEDSAVYLCASSLARVGEKLFFGSGTQLSVL.

The CDR3 loop reads CASQGSSNTEAFF. DNA of the CDR3: TGTGCCAGTCAGGGCTCGTCGAACACTGAAGCTTTCTTT. The chain is built from TRBV28 and TRBJ1-1; D might be TRBD1 (5 bases). CDR1 is MDHEN and CDR2 is SYDVKM in the germline V gene. The CDR3 is 13 residues long. Deletions cut 9 bases from V and 1 base from J, with 12 bases between.

The chain combines TRBV28 with TRBJ1-5; unclear D gene. The V and J ends lost 2 bases and 2 bases respectively, with 7 bases between them. The germline CDR1 and CDR2 sequences are MDHEN and SYDVKM. The CDR3 length is 14 residues. The CDR3 loop reads CASSLVMGNQPQHF. The CDR3, as DNA: TGTGCCAGCAGTTTAGTCATGGGCAATCAGCCCCAGCATTTT.

The CDR3 DNA follows: TGTGCCAGCACCGGGACAGGCTCCTACGAGCAGTACTTC. It translates to CASTGTGSYEQYF. The chain links TRBV6-5 to TRBJ2-7; 8 bases line up with TRBD1. In germline, CDR1 is MNHEY, CDR2 SVGAGI. The CDR3 runs 13 residues. The V and J ends lost 7 bases and 0 bases, in that order; junction bases with no gene match: 2.

J is TRBJ1-4 and V is TRBV2, with TRBD1 as a possible D gene (5 bases). Germline values: CDR1 SNHLY, CDR2 FYNNEI. The CDR3 runs to 14 residues. The V end lost 6 bases, the J end lost 5 bases, and 13 bases lay between the germline ends. This chain's CDR3 is CASRADNQNEKLFF. CDR3 bases: TGTGCCAGCAGGGCGGACAACCAGAATGAAAAACTGTTTTTT.

The V call is TRBV6-6, the J call TRBJ1-5; tentative D call: TRBD1 (5 bases). Germline V CDR1 and CDR2: MNHNY, SVGAGI (reference sequence). The CDR3 length is 13 residues. Trimming stripped 5 bases from V and 6 bases from J, with 11 bases between. CDR3 nucleotide sequence: TGTGCCAGCAGTGGGGCGGGAGGTCAGCCCCAGCATTTT. Protein: CASSGAGGQPQHF.

The J gene is TRBJ2-1, the V gene TRBV7-2; 9 nucleotides match TRBD1. The germline V gene encodes CDR1 SGHTA and CDR2 FQGNSA. The length of the CDR3 is 15 residues. The ends lost 3 bases at V and 7 bases at J; junction bases unmatched: 7. CDR3 DNA sequence: TGTGCCAGCAGCTTCACAGGGGGCGCAGAAAATGAGCAGTTCTTC. Its translation is CASSFTGGAENEQFF. Full variable domain (outside the CDR3, taken from reference TRBV7-2 and TRBJ2-1): GAGVSQSPSNKVTEKGKDVELRCDPISGHTALYWYRQSLGQGLEFLIYFQGNSAPDKSGLPSDRFSAERTGGSVSTLTIQRTQQEDSAVYLCASSFTGGAENEQFFGPGTRLTVL.

This chain uses TRBV18 with TRBJ1-3; D gene uncertain. Trimming pared 1 base from V and 2 bases from J, leaving 12 bases between. The germline V gene has CDR1 KGHSH and CDR2 LQKENI. The CDR3 has 16 amino acids. The CDR3 nucleotides read TGTGCCAGCTCACCACTTGGTAGTGGGCCTGGAAACACCATATATTTT. As protein: CASSPLGSGPGNTIYF.

The rearrangement joins TRBV27 to TRBJ2-3, with 10 bases that match TRBD2. Germline CDR1 and CDR2: MNHEY and SMNVEV (reference sequence). V shed 4 bases, J shed 6 bases, and the junction held 19 bases outside the gene matches. CDR3 length equals 19 residues. DNA for the CDR3: TGTGCCAGCAGTTGGGATGGCGGAGTCCCTAGCGGGAGTTTGGATACGCAGTATTTT. It codes for CASSWDGGVPSGSLDTQYF.

This rearrangement joins TRBV4-1 to TRBJ2-2; D tentatively fits TRBD1 or TRBD2 (5 bases each). Per germline, CDR1 MGHRA and CDR2 YSYEKL. V shed 4 bases and J shed 5 bases, with 14 bases lying between them. This CDR3 comprises 15 residues. CDR3 protein: CASSRDGSWTGELFF. The CDR3 coding sequence is TGCGCCAGCAGCCGGGACGGCAGTTGGACCGGGGAGCTGTTTTTT.

The chain links TRBV10-3 to TRBJ2-5, with TRBD1 matching 7 bases. CDR1 and CDR2 (germline): ENHRY, SYGVKD. This CDR3 comprises 13 residues. The J segment lost 0 bases and the V segment lost 9 bases, leaving 4 bases of the junction unmatched. This CDR3 reads CAITGADQETQYF. For the CDR3, the DNA is TGTGCCATAACAGGGGCCGACCAAGAGACCCAGTACTTC.

The table lists this clone with a few counts. In DNA form, the CDR3 reads TGTGCCAGCAGCTTACAGGGTACGGATGGCTACACCTTC. As protein: CASSLQGTDGYTF. This chain links TRBV28 with TRBJ1-2; D is perhaps TRBD1 (6 bases). Germline-derived CDR1 and CDR2 are MDHEN and SYDVKM. CDR3 length: 13 amino acids. V lost 6 bases to trimming and J lost 6 bases, with 14 bases between them.

V gene TRBV7-2 combines with J gene TRBJ2-1; 8 nucleotides match TRBD2. Germline CDR1 and CDR2: SGHTA and FQGNSA. The CDR3 length is 17 residues. V gave up 2 bases and J gave up 6 bases; unmatched junction bases: 12. This chain's CDR3 is CASSLYQAGEAANEQFF. In nucleotides, the CDR3 is TGTGCCAGCAGCTTATACCAAGCGGGAGAGGCTGCCAATGAGCAGTTCTTC.

This clone occurred once. This same CDR3 is encoded by further DNA sequences in the sample. The chain combines TRBV2 with TRBJ2-7, with TRBD1 identical over 7 bases. The germline V gene has CDR1 SNHLY and CDR2 FYNNEI. Trimming cost V 6 bases and J 4 bases; bases outside gene matches: 3. The CDR3 is made up of 12 amino acids. The CDR3 DNA reads TGTGCCAGCAGGAACAGGGGTTACGAGCAGTACTTC. Translated, it gives CASRNRGYEQYF. The full variable domain, with the rest looked up from reference TRBV2 and TRBJ2-7, is EPEVTQTPSHQVTQMGQEVILRCVPISNHLYFYWYRQILGQKVEFLVSFYNNEISEKSEIFDDQFSVERPDGSNFTLKIRSTKLEDSAMYFCASRNRGYEQYFGPGTRLTVT.

V gene TRBV7-9 combines with J gene TRBJ1-1; D not certain. V lost 5 bases and J 7 bases, leaving 14 bases between the germline ends. The germline gives CDR1 SEHNR, CDR2 FQNEAQ (reference sequence). The CDR3 has 13 residues. CDR3 sequence (DNA): TGTGCCAGCAGCCTTCTCGAATCTGGTGAAGCTTTCTTT. As protein: CASSLLESGEAFF.